This T cell receptor beta chain was retrieved from a study of cytomegalovirus exposure and HLA in healthy donors (TCRdb year 2017). Study-level background: An earlier analysis of approximately 640 of the donors reported about 250 Gb of sequence data and 117 million unique TCR beta sequences from roughly 200 million T cells. An early release that covered fewer than 800 HLA-typed donors contained around 300 gigabases of sequencing data and 80 million or so unique TCR sequences. The genetic ancestry cluster associated with self-reported Caucasian donors included approximately 85% of the roughly 390 genotyped donors. The study aimed to test whether signatures of past pathogen exposure could be identified by cataloging public T cell receptors. The study profiled the T cell repertoires of 666 subjects by immunosequencing and related them to cytomegalovirus serostatus. Besides the first cohort of approximately 670 subjects, a separate validation cohort made up of 95 to 150 different subjects was used. High-throughput TCR immunosequencing, statistical association of individual TCRs with disease status, and machine learning were combined to predict cytomegalovirus infection status. In a later analysis, previously published TCR beta repertoires from 666 donors were re-analyzed and high-resolution HLA genotyping was added so that TCR occurrence patterns could be studied. The later analysis used no new phenotypic data to find candidate immune exposures, relying instead on TCR beta sequences and their occurrence across donors. An earlier analysis of around 580 of the donors used high-throughput TCR beta sequencing to judge whether each TCR beta V gene segment behaved as functional or pseudogenic. Alongside the repertoire data, information on donor age, sex, ethnicity and CMV serostatus was compiled. A later genetic analysis used genome-wide SNP genotypes for about 60% of the 666 donors, treating that subset as a discovery cohort. All discovery cohort repertoires had been generated on a single sequencing platform. Both class I and class II loci were covered by HLA typing, at four-digit resolution. The number of typed donors differed by locus: about 620-630 for A, B, C, DRB1 and DQB1; approximately 530 for DQA1; fewer than 610 for DPA1; and about 450 for DPB1. A few DR-DQ haplotypes were treated as single units for association and clustering because of strong linkage in the cohort. Across roughly 420 genotyped donors of the cohort, an average of 235,054 unique TCR beta nucleotide sequences per donor were sequenced, and around 20% of those sequences were non-productive.

The method behind the library was the immunoSEQ multiplex PCR assay. The multiplex PCR relied on a mix of 60 forward primers for TCR Vbeta segments and 13 reverse primers for TCR Jbeta segments. Amplification of the CDR3 region of rearranged TCR beta genes was performed with a multiplex PCR assay on genomic DNA. On the Illumina HiSeq System, the amplified TCR beta libraries were sequenced as 87-base-pair reads. The paper's processing steps were these. A later analysis counted about 76 million unique TCR beta chains across the 650 to 700 repertoires, and around 9.9 million of these chains were shared by at least two donors. Raw reads were error-corrected and collapsed into unique sequences by a nearest-neighbor algorithm in which closely related sequences were merged to remove PCR and sequencing errors. CDR3 sequences were aligned to IMGT reference sequences to assign V, D and J gene segments. For a sequence to be retained, at least a six-nucleotide match to both a V gene segment and a J gene segment was required. A rearrangement was called productive if the CDR3 had no stop codons and remained in frame with V and J, and every other rearrangement was called non-productive. Following IMGT convention, CDR3 was defined as the stretch from the second conserved V-encoded cysteine to the conserved J-encoded phenylalanine. The earlier analysis of about 640 of the donors excluded any sequence lacking an unambiguous match to a single V gene segment. In an earlier analysis of some 590 of the donors, a V segment was called functional when productive rearrangements were above 56.7%, and segregating when the standard deviation between donors exceeded 5%. To diagnose cytomegalovirus status from the catalog of TCR beta chain sequences, a statistical classification framework was built. A later analysis assigned V and J genes by comparing TCR nucleotide sequences with IMGT/GENE-DB human TR gene sequences. Using the TCRdist pipeline, a later analysis assigned CDR3 sequences along with most-parsimonious VDJ recombination scenarios. In a later analysis, each TCR beta chain was defined by its CDR3 amino acid sequence together with its V-gene family, and reads without a unique V-gene family were excluded. A later analysis removed 592 highly shared, low-generation-probability nucleotide sequences to deal with suspected cross-contamination and a sequencing artifact. In a later analysis, a clonal expansion index was calculated for each public chain from normalized within-repertoire ranks of inferred template counts. In a later analysis, generation probabilities were computed using a VDJ recombination model fitted to out-of-frame rearrangements, and the results were checked against IGoR. A later analysis scored TCR-TCR, TCR-HLA and TCR-CMV co-occurrence with hypergeometric tests, applying a repertoire-size bias correction to TCR pairs. False discovery rates were estimated in a later analysis by permuting HLA or CMV assignments 20 times. A later analysis grouped co-occurring TCRs with DBSCAN, adding TCRdist sequence similarity when clustering within HLA-allele-positive subsets. Repertoires with fewer than 30,000 or more than 120,000 public chains were left out of co-occurrence clustering, as were a few repertoires with anomalous nucleotide sharing. Held by TCRdb, this immuneACCESS table contains in-frame sequences only and omits some clones. Under half of the omission traces to an unresolved V gene where checked; the cause of the rest is unknown. The DNA was the basis for D and trimming; V, J and clone size are from that table. Across this sample there are 150,000 to 200,000 clones, with roughly 72% seen only once. Of the sample, 1% is held by the ten largest clones.

After removal of 0 bases from V and 3 bases from J, the junction retains 7 bases not matched to a gene. The CDR3 runs 16 amino acids, cysteine and phenylalanine included. CDR3 DNA only is kept here, 48 bases in frame from base 1. CDR1 and CDR2, looked up from the germline V gene (reference sequence), are GTSNPN and SVGIG. The cohort was made up of 650 to 700 healthy bone marrow donors. At the time of sampling, every cohort member was nominally healthy, though immune exposures that went unrecorded were likely present. The donor tested CMV seronegative and was one of the 352 seronegative cohort members. A peripheral blood sample was provided by each donor, and peripheral blood mononuclear cells were used for TCR beta sequencing. The Qiagen DNeasy Blood Extraction Kit was used to extract genomic DNA from the blood cell samples. Worth noting for this clone: Its cognate antigen has yet to be identified. No per-base quality is available; no much larger clone lies one base away.

Points the paper makes about the study in general: In an earlier analysis of more than 450 of the donors, most TCR beta V segments were observed in productive rearrangements about 87% or about 30% of the time, broadly matching IMGT annotations. Because the 87-base-pair reads could not distinguish some IMGT-functional V segments, including TRBV6-2 and TRBV6-3, those segments were excluded. Over 15 rarely observed V segments, including chromosome 9 orphons, were excluded from the earlier analysis of 550 to 700 of the donors because counts were too low. According to a later genetic analysis, donors in an Asian-associated ancestry cluster had fewer N-insertions in productive TCRs than the roughly 700-donor mean. When HLA alleles, especially DR and DQ, strongly co-occurred, attributing TCR associations to individual alleles was difficult. The sequencing pipeline was judged likely to have produced a cluster of highly shared sequence variants as a technical artifact. The only immune exposure information available for the cohort was CMV serostatus. The classifier was reported to diagnose cytomegalovirus status with high specificity and sensitivity in both the original and validation cohorts. In a later analysis, over 15,000 TCR beta sequences were associated with specific HLA alleles at a false discovery rate of 0.05. Most TCR sequences were observed very rarely across donors, whereas some public TCRs were present in many individuals. In a later genetic analysis, a missense DCLRE1C variant was associated with V-gene and J-gene trimming of TCR beta chains, and the association was replicated in an independent cohort. In a later analysis, most CMV-associated TCR beta chains were found to appear HLA-restricted, with HLA associations seemingly driven largely by CMV exposure. In a later analysis, TCR association rates were found to vary across HLA loci, with the most associated TCRs seen for DRB1 alleles and the fewest for HLA-C alleles. Because HLA typing was unavailable for some donors at each locus, only the typed subset was used in association tests. A later analysis reported that several top co-occurrence clusters appeared linked to parvovirus B19, influenza, CMV and Epstein-Barr virus. Linkage disequilibrium might explain the correlated functional status among segregating V segments, but an unknown experimental factor could not be excluded. Compared with equally common non-associated chains, HLA-associated TCR beta chains in a later analysis were more clonally expanded and had lower generation probabilities. A further reported finding was that TCR beta sequences accurately predicted the HLA-A and HLA-B alleles for most subjects in the first cohort. In this cohort, only TCR beta chains were sequenced, and detectable features were limited by the absence of alpha or paired-chain data. A few of the identified cytomegalovirus-associated TCR beta chains were confirmed in vitro to be specific for cytomegalovirus antigens. Roughly uniform sequencing depth across donors was assumed in presence/absence analyses, although this assumption may not hold. The authors suggested that the approach could potentially be extended to other disease states and immunological phenotypes. A total of some 180 TCR beta chains were listed by the study as associated with cytomegalovirus.

The clonotype comes from a woman in her 40s in good health and CMV-seronegative. The rearranged segments are TRBV30 and TRBJ2-7; the central 11 bases match TRBD2. Sequencing was carried out using PBMCs. The CDR3 corresponds to CAWSVRSGLAVYEQYF. The nucleotide sequence reads TGTGCCTGGAGTGTACGTTCGGGACTAGCGGTCTACGAGCAGTACTTC.